The 7 T cell receptor beta chains given below trace back to one sample, sequenced in a study of PD-1 blockade in classical Hodgkin lymphoma. Sequencing was performed with immunoSEQ multiplex PCR; in TCRdb, only in-frame clones are kept and a portion is missing. The sample includes tens of thousands of clones, approximately 90% of them seen just once. With no exception, relapse followed autologous stem cell transplantation in all patients, and brentuximab vedotin exposure varied. Thawed PBMCs underwent magnetic negative selection to yield purified CD4+ T cells. The sample here was CD4+ T cells from blood, taken at baseline. The receptors shown here come from a human donor with classical Hodgkin lymphoma.

The rearrangement uses TRBV10-3 and TRBJ1-3; D may be TRBD1 (5 bases). This CDR3 has 15 residues. Germline assignment: CDR1 ENHRY and CDR2 SYGVKD. V was cut by 6 bases and J by 0 bases, with 12 bases left in between. CDR3 in DNA: TGTGCCATCAGGGCCCTGGGGACCTCTGGAAACACCATATATTTT. Its translation is CAIRALGTSGNTIYF.

The chain carries TRBV14 and TRBJ1-4, with 9 bases that match TRBD1. V trimming: 3 bases; J trimming: 0 bases; junction bases outside the gene matches: 8. The CDR3 contains 18 residues. The germline V gene has CDR1 SGHDN and CDR2 FVKESK. CDR3 in DNA: TGTGCCAGCAGCCAGTTAACAGGGGGCAGCGCAACTAATGAAAAACTGTTTTTT. Translation: CASSQLTGGSATNEKLFF.

This chain uses TRBV6-1 with TRBJ1-2; D is ambiguous. This CDR3 spans 15 amino acids. Per the germline V gene, CDR1 is MNHNS and CDR2 is SASEGT. With 2 bases removed from V and 5 bases from J, the gap between germline ends came to 15 bases. The CDR3 reads CASSELLLGRYGYTF. CDR3 nucleotides: TGTGCCAGCAGTGAACTTCTTCTAGGGAGATATGGCTACACCTTC.

CDR3 in amino acids: CASSVAPGNTEAFF. The DNA of the CDR3 is TGTGCCAGCAGCGTAGCTCCAGGGAACACTGAAGCTTTCTTT. The J gene is TRBJ1-1, the V gene TRBV9, with unresolved D. V was pared by 0 bases and J by 1 base, with 7 bases between. The CDR3 totals 14 residues. Germline values: CDR1 SGDLS, CDR2 YYNGEE. Drawing the rest from reference TRBV9 and TRBJ1-1, the complete variable domain is DSGVTQTPKHLITATGQRVTLRCSPRSGDLSVYWYQQSLDQGLQFLIQYYNGEERAKGNILERFSAQQFPDLHSELNLSSLELGDSALYFCASSVAPGNTEAFFGQGTRLTVV.

The V call is TRBV27, the J call TRBJ1-2; unclear D gene. This CDR3 region has 15 residues. V was trimmed by 7 bases and J by 2 bases, leaving 17 bases between them. CDR1 is MNHEY and CDR2 is SMNVEV in the germline V gene (reference sequence). The CDR3 DNA follows: TGTGCCAGCACTCCTCTAGAGAGAGTGAACTATGGCTACACCTTC. Protein sequence: CASTPLERVNYGYTF.

The chain links TRBV4-2 to TRBJ2-1, with 10 bases fitting TRBD2. Germline V CDR1 and CDR2: LGHNA, YNFKEQ. Trimming removed 4 bases from V and 4 bases from J; junction bases left unmatched: 7. CDR3 length equals 16 residues. The CDR3 bases are TGTGCCAGCAGCCTCACCGGGACTAGCGTGTACAATGAGCAGTTCTTC. It is translated as CASSLTGTSVYNEQFF.

This sequence joins TRBV10-3 and TRBJ2-1, with D perhaps matching TRBD1 (6 bases). Germline assignment: CDR1 ENHRY and CDR2 SYGVKD. V was clipped by 6 bases and J by 5 bases, with 14 bases between them. The CDR3 has 14 residues. The CDR3 here is CAIRGLNRDNEQFF. CDR3 coding DNA: TGTGCCATCAGGGGATTGAACAGGGACAATGAGCAGTTCTTC.